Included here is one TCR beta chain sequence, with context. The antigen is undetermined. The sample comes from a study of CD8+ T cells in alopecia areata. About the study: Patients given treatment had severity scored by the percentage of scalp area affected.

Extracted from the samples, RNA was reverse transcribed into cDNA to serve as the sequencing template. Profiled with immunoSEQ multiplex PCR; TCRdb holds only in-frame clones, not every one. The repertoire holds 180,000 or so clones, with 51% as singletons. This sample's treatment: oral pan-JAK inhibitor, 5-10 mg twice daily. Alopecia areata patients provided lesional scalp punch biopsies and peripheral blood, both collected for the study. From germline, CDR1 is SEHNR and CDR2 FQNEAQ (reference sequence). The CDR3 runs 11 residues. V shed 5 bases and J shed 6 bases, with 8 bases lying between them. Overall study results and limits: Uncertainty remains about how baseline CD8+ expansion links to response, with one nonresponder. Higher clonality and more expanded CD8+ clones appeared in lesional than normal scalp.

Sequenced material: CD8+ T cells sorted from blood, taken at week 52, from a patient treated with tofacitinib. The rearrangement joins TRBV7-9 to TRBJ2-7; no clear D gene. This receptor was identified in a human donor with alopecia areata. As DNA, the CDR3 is TGTGCCAGCAGCCCGGGTCCCGAGCAGTACTTC. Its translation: CASSPGPEQYF.